A single sample gave rise to the 12 T cell receptor beta chains below, sequenced in a study of T-cell reconstitution after alpha-beta-depleted transplantation in children. Molecular barcoding with unique molecular identifiers was used for the TCRbeta library. TCRdb independently ran MiXCR on the PCR reads; one entry per CDR3 protein. The sample includes about 310,000 distinct CDR3 sequences, over 20% of them seen just once. The sample in question was PBMCs, mostly from graft donor cells, obtained 180 days after TCRalphabeta/CD19-depleted stem cell transplant. All receptors come from a male patient under 18 who had a stem cell transplant for acute lymphoblastic leukemia, so the T cells may come from the graft donor.

The J gene is TRBJ1-5, the V gene TRBV6-5; D remains ambiguous. Trimming removed 4 bases at V and 2 bases at J, with 15 bases between. Germline assignment: CDR1 MNHEY and CDR2 SVGAGI. CDR3 length equals 16 residues. CDR3 nucleotides: TGTGCCAGCAGTTCTCAGAGGGTAATAGGCAATCAGCCCCAGCATTTT. As protein: CASSSQRVIGNQPQHF.

The genes are TRBV6-5 and TRBJ1-2; 9 nucleotides align to TRBD1. Germline V gives CDR1 MNHEY, CDR2 SVGAGI. The CDR3 runs 12 residues. Trimming at V came to 5 bases and at J to 7 bases, leaving 2 bases not matched to a gene. DNA of the CDR3: TGTGCCAGCAGTGTACAGGGGGCTGGCTACACCTTC. Translating gives CASSVQGAGYTF.

This clonotype has just a few counts. This chain uses TRBV12-3 or TRBV12-4 with TRBJ1-3; D might be TRBD1 (5 bases). V shed 3 bases and J shed 7 bases, with 13 bases lying between them. The CDR3 runs 14 residues. Here the CDR3 reads CASSFQGVLNTIYF. CDR3 bases: TGTGCCAGCAGTTTTCAGGGAGTGTTGAACACCATATATTTT.

J is TRBJ1-1 and V is TRBV5-1; the D gene is possibly TRBD1 (5 bases). The germline V gene encodes CDR1 SGHRS and CDR2 YFSETQ. V dropped 4 bases and J dropped 4 bases, with 14 bases sitting between them. The CDR3 runs 14 residues. As DNA, the CDR3 is TGCGCCAGCAGCCCCCCAGGGTGGGGCACTGAAGCTTTCTTT. Translated, it gives CASSPPGWGTEAFF.

This clonotype has more than one count but fewer than ten. V gene TRBV19 combines with J gene TRBJ1-1; tentative D call: TRBD1 (5 bases). Deletions cut 3 bases from V and 6 bases from J, with 11 bases between. This CDR3 is 13 amino acids long. Germline CDR1 LNHDA, CDR2 SQIVND (reference sequence). This CDR3 reads CASSITDNAEAFF. In DNA, the CDR3 is TGTGCCAGTAGTATTACGGACAACGCTGAAGCTTTCTTT. Complete variable domain (other parts from reference TRBV19 and TRBJ1-1): DGGITQSPKYLFRKEGQNVTLSCEQNLNHDAMYWYRQDPGQGLRLIYYSQIVNDFQKGDIAEGYSVSREKKESFPLTVTSAQKNPTAFYLCASSITDNAEAFFGQGTRLTVV.

V and J are TRBV5-1 and TRBJ2-1; 15 nucleotides agree with TRBD2. Germline V gene lookup returns CDR1 SGHRS and CDR2 YFSETQ. There are 20 residues in the CDR3. The V gene end was trimmed by 0 bases and the J gene end by 2 bases; junction bases not matched to a gene: 9. The CDR3 sequence: CASSLGSGLAGGLTYNEQFF. For the CDR3, the DNA is TGCGCCAGCAGCTTGGGTTCTGGACTAGCGGGAGGGCTGACCTACAATGAGCAGTTCTTC.

Comment on this clonotype: The junction departs from germline at one end; a sequencing error may be responsible. V gene TRBV9 combines with J gene TRBJ1-1; D gene unclear. The CDR3 loop spans 13 amino acids. Germline CDR1 is SGDLS and CDR2 is YYNGEE. CDR3 amino acids: CASSVWCNTEAFF. The DNA of the CDR3 is TGTGCCAGCAGCGTATGGTGCAACACCGAAGCTTTCTTT.

V gene TRBV6-6 combines with J gene TRBJ2-1; D gene uncertain. The CDR3 runs to 12 residues. Germline loops: CDR1 MNHNY, CDR2 SVGAGI (reference sequence). V gave up 5 bases and J gave up 9 bases, with 11 bases separating them. In nucleotides, the CDR3 is TGTGCCAGCAGTCTCGGTCGGCCTGAGCAGTTCTTC. Its translation: CASSLGRPEQFF.

V usage is TRBV7-2 and J usage is TRBJ1-2; a possible D gene is TRBD1 (5 bases). CDR1 is SGHTA and CDR2 is FQGNSA in the germline V gene. The CDR3 spans 14 residues. V lost 5 bases and J lost 11, with 21 bases in between. CDR3 loop: CASSPQTVWLGYTF. As DNA, the CDR3 is TGTGCCAGCAGCCCCCAGACAGTTTGGCTGGGGTACACCTTC.

This chain uses TRBV5-6 with TRBJ1-1; the D gene is possibly TRBD1 (6 bases). From germline, CDR1 is SGHDT and CDR2 YYEEEE. V lost 1 base to trimming and J lost 0 bases, with 13 bases between them. CDR3 length equals 16 residues. The CDR3 here is CASSLLTGHMNTEAFF. The CDR3 coding sequence is TGTGCCAGCAGCTTGCTGACAGGCCACATGAACACTGAAGCTTTCTTT.

There are a few counts of this clonotype. The V gene is TRBV6-5, the J gene TRBJ1-5, with D unclear. The CDR3 totals 15 residues. Germline CDR1 is MNHEY and CDR2 is SVGAGI. Trimming left V 0 bases short and J 6 bases short, with 12 bases between. The DNA of the CDR3 is TGTGCCAGCAGTTACTCGAAGGGATCCAGTCAGCCCCAGCATTTT. This translates into CASSYSKGSSQPQHF.

The table lists this clonotype with a few counts. The gene calls are TRBV4-1 and TRBJ2-1, with 10 bases identical to TRBD2. Trimming removed 4 bases from V and 5 bases from J; junction bases left unmatched: 8. This CDR3 has 16 residues. Germline assignment: CDR1 MGHRA and CDR2 YSYEKL. CDR3 region: CASSPPSGRRNNEQFF. The CDR3 DNA follows: TGCGCCAGCAGCCCTCCTAGCGGGAGAAGAAACAATGAGCAGTTCTTC.